The 20 T cell receptor beta chains presented below share a single source sample, sequenced in a study of blood T cell repertoires in COVID-19. Measured with immunoSEQ multiplex PCR; TCRdb has only the in-frame clones, and not every one. The sample yields roughly 400,000 clones, 90% seen once. Sequencing was performed on PBMCs or T cells enriched from blood (not recorded which). These receptors were collected from a man in his late teens or twenties who had recovered from COVID-19.

The rearrangement joins TRBV7-2 to TRBJ2-3, with a possible D match to TRBD1 (5 bases). In germline, CDR1 is SGHTA, CDR2 FQGNSA. The V end lost 5 bases, the J end lost 4 bases, and 16 bases lay between the germline ends. CDR3 length: 15 amino acids. The CDR3 coding sequence is TGTGCCAGCAGCCTCCGTCAGGGCTTCCCAGATACGCAGTATTTT. This encodes CASSLRQGFPDTQYF. Drawing the rest from reference TRBV7-2 and TRBJ2-3, the complete variable domain is GAGVSQSPSNKVTEKGKDVELRCDPISGHTALYWYRQSLGQGLEFLIYFQGNSAPDKSGLPSDRFSAERTGGSVSTLTIQRTQQEDSAVYLCASSLRQGFPDTQYFGPGTRLTVL.

This sequence joins TRBV5-5 and TRBJ2-5; possibly TRBD2 for D (6 bases). Trimming pared 6 bases from V and 4 bases from J, leaving 16 bases between. CDR1 and CDR2 (germline): SGHKS, YYEKEE (reference sequence). CDR3 length equals 14 residues. Written as DNA, the CDR3 is TGTGCCAGCACTCTCGGAGGGGATAGAGAGACCCAGTACTTC. This translates into CASTLGGDRETQYF.

V is TRBV4-1 and J is TRBJ2-1, with 8 bases that match TRBD2. Per the germline V gene, CDR1 is MGHRA and CDR2 is YSYEKL. This CDR3 is built from 17 residues. The V gene end was trimmed by 2 bases and the J gene end by 0 bases; junction bases not matched to a gene: 6. CDR3 amino acids: CASSQQRGSPSYNEQFF. For the CDR3, the DNA is TGCGCCAGCAGCCAACAGCGGGGGAGTCCCTCCTACAATGAGCAGTTCTTC.

The CDR3 DNA reads as TGTGCCAGCAGTTTACGCGCAGGGAACTATGGCTACACCTTC. The encoded protein is CASSLRAGNYGYTF. The chain joins TRBV27 to TRBJ1-2, with a possible D match to TRBD1 (5 bases). This CDR3 comprises 14 residues. Trimming cost V 2 bases and J 2 bases, with 9 bases left between them. Looked up from germline, CDR1 is MNHEY and CDR2 is SMNVEV (reference sequence).

This clone showed up just once. The chain joins TRBV25-1 to TRBJ1-4; D not resolved. The V end was cut by 1 base, the J end by 7 bases, with 7 bases between. The CDR3 sequence is 13 residues long. Germline V gene lookup returns CDR1 MGHDK and CDR2 SYGVNS. CDR3 nucleotide sequence: TGTGCCAGCAGTGAATTCAGCGCTGAAAAACTGTTTTTT. This encodes CASSEFSAEKLFF.

The chain combines TRBV3-1 (or the pseudogene TRBV3-2) with TRBJ2-7; D unclear. Germline CDR1 reads LGHDT; CDR2 reads YNNKEL (reference sequence). The CDR3 is made up of 13 amino acids. V was trimmed by 1 base and J by 3 bases, leaving 7 bases between them. The CDR3 loop reads CASSQAGYYEQYF. The CDR3 DNA follows: TGTGCCAGCAGCCAAGCGGGTTACTACGAGCAGTACTTC.

The chain combines TRBV2 with TRBJ2-7; 9 positions match TRBD1. This CDR3 comprises 15 residues. CDR1 is SNHLY and CDR2 is FYNNEI in the germline V gene. Unmatched junction bases numbered 6, after V lost 3 bases and J lost 3 bases. The DNA of the CDR3 is TGTGCCAGCAGTGAGGGGACAGGGAATCTCTACGAGCAGTACTTC. Its translation is CASSEGTGNLYEQYF.

The V and J genes are TRBV9 and TRBJ2-7; 7 bases map to TRBD2. CDR1 and CDR2 from the germline V gene are SGDLS and YYNGEE. Trimming at V came to 5 bases and at J to 5 bases, leaving 10 bases not matched to a gene. This CDR3 contains 14 residues. The CDR3 DNA sequence: TGTGCCAGCAGTCTAACCGGGACTAACGACGAGCAGTACTTC. Translation: CASSLTGTNDEQYF.

The chain combines TRBV9 with TRBJ2-5, with 7 bases matching TRBD1. The CDR3 runs 15 residues. The V segment lost 2 bases and the J segment 4 bases; nucleotides outside the gene matches: 8. CDR1 is SGDLS and CDR2 is YYNGEE in the germline V gene. In DNA, the CDR3 is TGTGCCAGCAGCGTGGGACAGCCGGGGTCAGAGACCCAGTACTTC. It yields the protein CASSVGQPGSETQYF.

V usage is TRBV14 and J usage is TRBJ2-3; the D gene is possibly TRBD1 (5 bases). Germline lookup yields CDR1 SGHDN and CDR2 FVKESK. The CDR3 covers 13 residues. V gave up 5 bases and J gave up 1 base, with 7 bases separating them. The CDR3 reads CASSVRGTDTQYF. CDR3 DNA sequence: TGTGCCAGCAGCGTCAGGGGCACAGATACGCAGTATTTT.

The V gene is TRBV5-1, the J gene TRBJ1-3; TRBD1 matches 7 bases. Per the germline V gene, CDR1 is SGHRS and CDR2 is YFSETQ. CDR3 size: 18 residues. J lost 1 base, V lost 4 bases, and 14 bases had no gene match. In DNA, the CDR3 is TGCGCCAGCAGCCGGCGCGATAACAGGGGACCTTCTGGAAACACCATATATTTT. Translating it yields CASSRRDNRGPSGNTIYF.

The rearrangement joins TRBV19 to TRBJ2-1, with 8 bases lining up with TRBD2. The CDR3 has 13 amino acids. Germline values: CDR1 LNHDA, CDR2 SQIVND (reference sequence). The trim removed 9 bases at V and 2 bases at J, leaving 3 bases unmatched. The CDR3 protein is CASSGGPYNEQFF. Written as DNA, the CDR3 is TGTGCCAGCTCGGGGGGGCCCTACAATGAGCAGTTCTTC.

The chain combines TRBV7-9 with TRBJ2-2; D not certain. Per the germline V gene, CDR1 is SEHNR and CDR2 is FQNEAQ (reference sequence). Trimming took off 3 bases at V and 0 bases at J, with 8 bases between the two ends. This CDR3 is built from 15 residues. CDR3 in DNA: TGTGCCAGCAGCTTTCGAGCCTCGAACACCGGGGAGCTGTTTTTT. Protein: CASSFRASNTGELFF.

The chain uses TRBV5-1 and TRBJ1-4; D not certain. The CDR3 has 14 residues. CDR1 and CDR2 (germline): SGHRS, YFSETQ. Between the trimmed V and J ends, which lost 1 base and 4 bases, there was a span of 8 bases. CDR3 loop: CASSLQGLNEKLFF. CDR3 sequence (DNA): TGCGCCAGCAGCTTGCAAGGACTTAATGAAAAACTGTTTTTT.

The CDR3 nucleotides read TGTGCTAGTGGTTTGATGTGGGGCCGCTGCTATGGCTACACCTTC. Protein: CASGLMWGRCYGYTF. This chain joins TRBV12-5 and TRBJ1-2; possibly TRBD1 for D (5 bases). The germline gives CDR1 LGHNT, CDR2 FRNRAP. V was cut by 2 bases and J by 4 bases, with 14 bases left in between. This CDR3 spans 15 amino acids. Variable domain in full (rest from reference TRBV12-5 and TRBJ1-2): DARVTQTPRHKVTEMGQEVTMRCQPILGHNTVFWYRQTMMQGLELLAYFRNRAPLDDSGMPKDRFSAEMPDATLATLKIQPSEPRDSAVYFCASGLMWGRCYGYTFGSGTRLTVV.

The chain employs TRBV5-8 and TRBJ2-5; 8 nucleotides align to TRBD2. Germline CDR1 is SGHTS and CDR2 is YDEGEE. V shed 5 bases, J shed 0 bases, and the junction held 9 bases outside the gene matches. The CDR3 loop spans 16 amino acids. The CDR3 nucleotides are TGTGCCAGCAGTCCGGGGGGGCTGGGGAACCAAGAGACCCAGTACTTC. Encoded protein: CASSPGGLGNQETQYF.

The chain links TRBV5-1 to TRBJ2-7; 9 bases are a match to TRBD2. The CDR3 runs 20 residues. CDR1 is SGHRS, CDR2 YFSETQ, per germline. Unmatched junction bases numbered 24, after V lost 4 bases and J lost 4 bases. The CDR3 DNA sequence: TGCGCCAGCAGCCCCCAATTCCGGGACTCCTTAGCGGGAGTAGCTTACGAGCAGTACTTC. Translation gives CASSPQFRDSLAGVAYEQYF.

This rearrangement joins TRBV7-3 to TRBJ1-2; no definite D call. There are 12 residues in the CDR3. Trimming pared 5 bases from V and 8 bases from J, leaving 12 bases between. The germline V gene has CDR1 SGHTA and CDR2 FQGTGA. CDR3 DNA sequence: TGTGCCAGCAGCGGGCAACGTGGAGGCTACACCTTC. Translation: CASSGQRGGYTF.

This clone was picked up one time. The CDR3 loop reads CASSFDIRETQYF. The DNA of the CDR3 is TGCGCCAGCAGCTTTGACATTCGTGAGACCCAGTACTTC. This sequence joins TRBV5-1 and TRBJ2-5; D gene uncertain. The V and J ends lost 2 bases and 5 bases respectively, with 10 bases between them. The CDR3 runs 13 residues. Per the germline V gene, CDR1 is SGHRS and CDR2 is YFSETQ. Variable domain in full (rest from reference TRBV5-1 and TRBJ2-5): KAGVTQTPRYLIKTRGQQVTLSCSPISGHRSVSWYQQTPGQGLQFLFEYFSETQRNKGNFPGRFSGRQFSNSRSEMNVSTLELGDSALYLCASSFDIRETQYFGPGTRLLVL.

The chain uses TRBV9 and TRBJ2-1; 10 bases line up with TRBD2. This CDR3 has 17 amino acids. V dropped 0 bases and J dropped 5; count of bases not matched to a gene: 8. Germline V CDR1 and CDR2: SGDLS, YYNGEE. The CDR3, as DNA: TGTGCCAGCAGCGTAGTAGCTAGCGGGGGAGTTCACAATGAGCAGTTCTTC. It encodes CASSVVASGGVHNEQFF.